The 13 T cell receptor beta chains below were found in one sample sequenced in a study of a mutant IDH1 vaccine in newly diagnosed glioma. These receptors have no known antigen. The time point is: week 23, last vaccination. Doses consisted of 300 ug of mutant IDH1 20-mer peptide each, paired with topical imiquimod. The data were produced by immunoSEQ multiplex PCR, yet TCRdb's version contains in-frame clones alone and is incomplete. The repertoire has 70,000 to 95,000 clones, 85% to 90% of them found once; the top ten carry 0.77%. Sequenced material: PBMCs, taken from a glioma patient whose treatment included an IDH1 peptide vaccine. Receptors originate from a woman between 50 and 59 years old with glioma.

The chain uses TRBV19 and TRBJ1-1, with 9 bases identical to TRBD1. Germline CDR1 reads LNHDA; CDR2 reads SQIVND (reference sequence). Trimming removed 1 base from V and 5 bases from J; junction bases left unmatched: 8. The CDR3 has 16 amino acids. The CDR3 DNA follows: TGTGCCAGTAGTATAGCCCTGACAGGGGGAGAAACTGAAGCTTTCTTT. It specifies CASSIALTGGETEAFF. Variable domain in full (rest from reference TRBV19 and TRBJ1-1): DGGITQSPKYLFRKEGQNVTLSCEQNLNHDAMYWYRQDPGQGLRLIYYSQIVNDFQKGDIAEGYSVSREKKESFPLTVTSAQKNPTAFYLCASSIALTGGETEAFFGQGTRLTVV.

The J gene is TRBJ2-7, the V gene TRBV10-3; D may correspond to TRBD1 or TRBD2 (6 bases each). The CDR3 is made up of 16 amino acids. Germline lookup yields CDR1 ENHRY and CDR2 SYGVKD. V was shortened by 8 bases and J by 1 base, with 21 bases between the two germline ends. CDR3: CAISGGEGGHSYEQYF. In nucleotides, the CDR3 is TGTGCCATCTCTGGAGGAGAGGGGGGCCATTCCTACGAGCAGTACTTC.

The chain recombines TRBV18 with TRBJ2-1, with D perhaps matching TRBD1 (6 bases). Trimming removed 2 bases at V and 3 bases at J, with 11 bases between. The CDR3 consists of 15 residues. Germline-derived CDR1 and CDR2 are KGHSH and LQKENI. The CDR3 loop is CASSPGGTGYNEQFF. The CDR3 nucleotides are TGTGCCAGCTCACCAGGGGGCACGGGCTACAATGAGCAGTTCTTC.

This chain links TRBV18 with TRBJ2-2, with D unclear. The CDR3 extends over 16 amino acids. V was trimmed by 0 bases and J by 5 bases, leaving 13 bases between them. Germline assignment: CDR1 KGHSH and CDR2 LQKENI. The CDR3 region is CASSPPSAGKTGELFF. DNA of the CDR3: TGTGCCAGCTCACCACCCAGCGCCGGCAAGACCGGGGAGCTGTTTTTT.

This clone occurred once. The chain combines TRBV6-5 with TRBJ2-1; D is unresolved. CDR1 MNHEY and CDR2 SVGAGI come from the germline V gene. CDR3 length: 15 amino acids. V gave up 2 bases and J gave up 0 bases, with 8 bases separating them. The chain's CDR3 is CASSYTRSSYNEQFF. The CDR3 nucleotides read TGTGCCAGCAGTTACACCAGGAGCTCCTACAATGAGCAGTTCTTC.

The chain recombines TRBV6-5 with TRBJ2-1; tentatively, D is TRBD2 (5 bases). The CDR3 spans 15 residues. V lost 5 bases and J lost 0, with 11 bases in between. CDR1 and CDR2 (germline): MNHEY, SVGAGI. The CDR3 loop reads CASSNSGNSYNEQFF. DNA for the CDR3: TGTGCCAGCAGTAACAGCGGAAACTCCTACAATGAGCAGTTCTTC.

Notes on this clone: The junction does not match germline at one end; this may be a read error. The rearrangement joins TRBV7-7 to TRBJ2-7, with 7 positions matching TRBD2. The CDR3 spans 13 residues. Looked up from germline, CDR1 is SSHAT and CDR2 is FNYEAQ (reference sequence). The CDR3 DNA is TGTGCTAGCAGCCGGGGGGAGTCCTACGAGCAGTACTTC. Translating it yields CASSRGESYEQYF.

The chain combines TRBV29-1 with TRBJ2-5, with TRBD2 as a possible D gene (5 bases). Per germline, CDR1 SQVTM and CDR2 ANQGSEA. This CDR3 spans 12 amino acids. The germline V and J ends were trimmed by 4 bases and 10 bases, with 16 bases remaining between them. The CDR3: CSVGASQGNQYF. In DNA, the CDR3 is TGCAGCGTTGGGGCTAGCCAAGGAAACCAGTACTTC.

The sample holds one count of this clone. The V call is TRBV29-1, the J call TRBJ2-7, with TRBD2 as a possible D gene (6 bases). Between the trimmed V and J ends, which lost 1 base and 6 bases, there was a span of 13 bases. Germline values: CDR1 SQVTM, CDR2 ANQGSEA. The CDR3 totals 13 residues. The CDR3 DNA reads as TGCAGCGTTGAAGCATCGGGAGTGGTCGAGCAGTACTTC. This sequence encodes CSVEASGVVEQYF.

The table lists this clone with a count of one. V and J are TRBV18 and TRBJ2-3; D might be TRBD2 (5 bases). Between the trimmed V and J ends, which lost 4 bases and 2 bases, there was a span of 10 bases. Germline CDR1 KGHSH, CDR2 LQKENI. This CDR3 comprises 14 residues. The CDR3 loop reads CASSLRDLTDTQYF. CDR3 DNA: TGTGCCAGCTCACTCCGGGATCTCACAGATACGCAGTATTTT.

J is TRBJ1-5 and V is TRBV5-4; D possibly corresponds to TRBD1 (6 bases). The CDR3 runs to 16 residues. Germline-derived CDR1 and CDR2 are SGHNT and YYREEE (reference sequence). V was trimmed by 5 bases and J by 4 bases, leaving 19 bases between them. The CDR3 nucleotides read TGTGCCAGCAGTATTTGGGGGGCTGGGGGTAATCAGCCCCAGCATTTT. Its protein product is CASSIWGAGGNQPQHF.

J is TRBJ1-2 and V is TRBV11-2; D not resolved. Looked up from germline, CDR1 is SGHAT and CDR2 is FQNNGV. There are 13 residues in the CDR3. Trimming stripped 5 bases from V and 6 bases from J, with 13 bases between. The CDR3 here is CASSPVWLDGYTF. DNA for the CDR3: TGTGCCAGCAGCCCCGTATGGCTGGATGGCTACACCTTC.

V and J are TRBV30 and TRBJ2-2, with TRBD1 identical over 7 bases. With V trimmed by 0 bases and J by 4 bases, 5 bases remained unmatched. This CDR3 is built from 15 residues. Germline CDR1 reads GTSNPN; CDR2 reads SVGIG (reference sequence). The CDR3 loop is CAWSVSRGLTGELFF. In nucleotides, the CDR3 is TGTGCCTGGAGTGTGTCTAGGGGGCTCACCGGGGAGCTGTTTTTT.